These 18 T cell receptor beta chains came from one sample sequenced in a study of regulatory T cells in long-lasting Graves disease. To make TCR beta libraries, researchers used iRepertoire HTBI primers and Arm-PCR of CDR3 regions. One entry per CDR3 protein, called by TCRdb with MiXCR from the multiplex PCR reads. The sample contains roughly 360,000 distinct CDR3 sequences, 10% to 15% of which appear only once. The time point is: newly diagnosed GD, antithyroid drugs for less than 3 months. TCR sequences were obtained from RNA taken from PBMCs. This sample was shared with a second study, whose subject was T cells in Graves' hyperthyroidism and ophthalmopathy.

Sequencing was performed on peripheral blood mononuclear cells (PBMCs), taken at new diagnosis, from a patient treated with antithyroid drugs. The source of these receptors is a woman aged 18-35 years with Graves disease.

At least ten counts were recorded for this clonotype. This chain links TRBV20-1 with TRBJ2-7; D is uncertain. Germline CDR1 and CDR2: DFQATT and SNEGSKA (reference sequence). Trimming removed 4 bases at V and 0 bases at J, with 10 bases between. The CDR3 consists of 13 residues. CDR3 sequence reads: CSANRRSSYEQYV. DNA for the CDR3: TGCAGTGCTAACCGGCGCAGCTCCTACGAGCAGTACGTC.

The table lists this clonotype with many counts. The chain has TRBV6-2 or TRBV6-3 and TRBJ2-7; tentatively, D is TRBD2 (6 bases). The CDR3 contains 14 residues. Deletions cut 2 bases from V and 5 bases from J, with 13 bases between. Germline V lookup: CDR1 MNHEY, CDR2 SVGEGT. This chain's CDR3 is CASSYRDSPDEQYF. For the CDR3, the DNA is TGTGCCAGCAGTTACAGGGACTCCCCCGACGAGCAGTACTTC.

A remark on this clonotype: A read error is possible here, since a much larger clone lies one base away. The chain recombines TRBV28 with TRBJ1-2; D unresolved. Germline V gives CDR1 MDHEN, CDR2 SYDVKM. Trimming cost V 8 bases and J 4 bases, with 14 bases left between them. The CDR3 is made up of 13 amino acids. The CDR3 DNA follows: TGTGCCAGCGGTTCCCTTAAGGTCTATGGCTACACCTTC. Protein sequence: CASGSLKVYGYTF.

This clonotype was recorded a few times. Its ends do not fully match the called genes, so a read error is possible. The chain carries TRBV6-2 or TRBV6-3 and TRBJ1-5; 8 bases line up with TRBD1. This CDR3 spans 19 amino acids. CDR1 and CDR2 (germline): MNHEY, SVGEGT. The CDR3 loop is CTSSYSLTGPRDRNQPQHF. In DNA, the CDR3 is TGTACCAGCAGTTACTCGTTGACCGGGCCCCGGGACAGGAATCAGCCCCAGCATTTT.

This clonotype was detected ten times or more. The CDR3 nucleotides are TGTGCCAGCAGTTTTCTGGAGGAACGTGAAAAACTGTTTTTT. As protein: CASSFLEEREKLFF. The J gene is TRBJ1-4, the V gene TRBV27; D ambiguous. The CDR3 is 14 amino acids. The ends were cut back, 3 bases at V and 7 bases at J, with 12 bases in the middle. CDR1 is MNHEY, CDR2 SMNVEV, per germline (reference sequence). The full variable domain, in which reference TRBV27 and TRBJ1-4 provide the parts outside the CDR3, is EAQVTQNPRYLITVTGKKLTVTCSQNMNHEYMSWYRQDPGLGLRQIYYSMNVEVTDKGDVPEGYKVSRKEKRNFPLILESPSPNQTSLYFCASSFLEEREKLFFGSGTQLSVL.

This clonotype was detected a few times. This chain joins TRBV6-5 and TRBJ2-7; 7 bases map to TRBD2. The V gene's germline CDR1 is MNHEY and CDR2 SVGAGI. V trimming: 2 bases; J trimming: 3 bases; junction bases outside the gene matches: 10. CDR3 size: 16 residues. CDR3 protein: CASSYAYAGGGYEQYF. The CDR3 DNA follows: TGTGCCAGCAGTTACGCGTACGCGGGCGGGGGCTACGAGCAGTACTTC.

This clonotype has a count of ten or more. The V gene is TRBV6-2 or TRBV6-3, the J gene TRBJ2-7; 8 bases agree with TRBD1. Trimming removed 0 bases from V and 4 bases from J; junction bases left unmatched: 8. The length of the CDR3 is 16 residues. Germline assignment: CDR1 MNHEY and CDR2 SVGEGT. CDR3 DNA: TGTGCCAGCAGTTACTCTGGCGGGACAGGTATATACGAGCAGTACGTC. Translation gives CASSYSGGTGIYEQYV.

There are many counts of this clonotype. The chain employs TRBV11-2 and TRBJ1-2; TRBD1 might be the D (5 bases). The germline CDR1 and CDR2 sequences are SGHAT and FQNNGV. This CDR3 has 16 residues. The V end was cut by 2 bases, the J end by 4 bases, with 17 bases between. CDR3 sequence reads: CASSLRGEATLYGYTF. CDR3 in DNA: TGTGCCAGCAGCTTAAGGGGTGAGGCGACCCTCTATGGCTACACCTTC. Full variable domain (rest looked up from reference TRBV11-2 and TRBJ1-2): EAGVAQSPRYKIIEKRQSVAFWCNPISGHATLYWYQQILGQGPKLLIQFQNNGVVDDSQLPKDRFSAERLKGVDSTLKIQPAKLEDSAVYLCASSLRGEATLYGYTFGSGTRLTVV.

The rearrangement uses TRBV5-1 and TRBJ2-5; D is unresolved. V dropped 4 bases and J dropped 2 bases, with 12 bases sitting between them. The CDR3 runs 14 residues. CDR1 is SGHRS and CDR2 is YFSETQ in the germline V gene. The CDR3 is CASSSRSAQETQYF. The CDR3 coding sequence is TGCGCCAGCAGCAGTCGCAGCGCTCAAGAGACCCAGTACTTC.

As to this clonotype: With a much larger clone just one base away, this may be a read error. The CDR3 DNA follows: TGTGCCAGCAGCTTAAACAGACGGGGTTCACCCCTCCACTTT. Protein product: CASSLNRRGSPLHF. V gene TRBV7-9 combines with J gene TRBJ1-6; D gene uncertain. The CDR3 is 14 residues long. V lost 2 bases and J lost 9, with 11 bases in between. CDR1 and CDR2 from the germline V gene are SEHNR and FQNEAQ (reference sequence).

This clonotype was seen a few times. The rearrangement joins TRBV30 to TRBJ2-7, with 7 bases aligning to TRBD2. Trimming at V came to 4 bases and at J to 5 bases, leaving 20 bases not matched to a gene. Germline V gives CDR1 GTSNPN, CDR2 SVGIG (reference sequence). This CDR3 has 17 amino acids. The CDR3 reads CAWKTNRGGSGLNEQYF. The DNA of the CDR3 is TGTGCCTGGAAAACTAATCGGGGCGGGAGTGGTCTAAACGAGCAGTACTTC. The full variable domain, with the rest looked up from reference TRBV30 and TRBJ2-7, is SQTIHQWPATLVQPVGSPLSLECTVEGTSNPNLYWYRQAAGRGLQLLFYSVGIGQISSEVPQNLSASRPQDRQFILSSKKLLLSDSGFYLCAWKTNRGGSGLNEQYFGPGTRLTVT.

This clonotype was counted ten times or more. The rearrangement links TRBV7-8 to TRBJ1-5; no definite D call. V lost 5 bases and J lost 3, with 20 bases in between. This CDR3 is 17 amino acids long. Germline V gene sequence: CDR1 SGHVS, CDR2 FQNEAQ. CDR3 residues: CASSRRSEQSYNQPQHF. The CDR3 DNA reads TGTGCCAGCAGCCGCCGTTCAGAGCAGTCCTACAATCAGCCCCAGCATTTT.

The table lists this clonotype with a few counts. The chain couples TRBV10-3 to TRBJ1-1, with unresolved D. This CDR3 is built from 12 residues. V was cut by 4 bases and J by 2 bases, with 5 bases left in between. Germline V gene sequence: CDR1 ENHRY, CDR2 SYGVKD. The CDR3: CAISADNTEAFF. The CDR3 region has the DNA TGTGCCATCAGTGCGGATAACACTGAAGCTTTCTTT.

This clonotype showed up many times. The chain joins TRBV28 to TRBJ2-4, with D tentatively TRBD2 (5 bases). Germline V lookup: CDR1 MDHEN, CDR2 SYDVKM. This CDR3 comprises 11 residues. V was pared by 5 bases and J by 9 bases, with 8 bases between. The CDR3 nucleotides are TGTGCCAGCAGTCACGAGGGCATTCAGTACTTC. Translated, it gives CASSHEGIQYF.

Remarks on this clonotype: A clone one base away is much larger, so this may be a read error. The V gene is TRBV20-1, the J gene TRBJ2-5; D uncertain. The germline V gene encodes CDR1 DFQATT and CDR2 SNEGSKA (reference sequence). The CDR3 runs 13 residues. DNA of the CDR3: TGCAGTGCTGGAGATTATGAAGAAGAGACCCAGTACTTC. Its translation is CSAGDYEEETQYF.

This clonotype came up many times. The chain uses TRBV28 and TRBJ1-1, with D uncertain. The CDR3 has 12 residues. The V end lost 3 bases, the J end lost 5 bases, and 7 bases lay between the germline ends. Germline V gene lookup returns CDR1 MDHEN and CDR2 SYDVKM. The CDR3 DNA reads TGTGCCAGCAGTTTCGACCGGACTGAAGCTTTCTTT. Amino acid sequence: CASSFDRTEAFF.

This clonotype was recorded many times. The rearrangement joins TRBV7-2 to TRBJ1-2; D is possibly TRBD1 (5 bases). Per the germline V gene, CDR1 is SGHTA and CDR2 is FQGNSA. This CDR3 region has 13 residues. V shed 3 bases and J shed 6 bases, with 11 bases lying between them. The CDR3 loop reads CASSFQGFDGYTF. The CDR3 DNA reads TGTGCCAGCAGCTTTCAGGGTTTCGATGGCTACACCTTC.

This clonotype was detected many times. The rearrangement links TRBV12-3 or TRBV12-4 to TRBJ1-2, with D maybe TRBD1 (5 bases). The V end was cut by 6 bases, the J end by 6 bases, with 14 bases between. This CDR3 is built from 13 residues. CDR3 DNA sequence: TGTGCCAGCAGCCATCAGGGATCGGATGGCTACACCTTC. Protein: CASSHQGSDGYTF.